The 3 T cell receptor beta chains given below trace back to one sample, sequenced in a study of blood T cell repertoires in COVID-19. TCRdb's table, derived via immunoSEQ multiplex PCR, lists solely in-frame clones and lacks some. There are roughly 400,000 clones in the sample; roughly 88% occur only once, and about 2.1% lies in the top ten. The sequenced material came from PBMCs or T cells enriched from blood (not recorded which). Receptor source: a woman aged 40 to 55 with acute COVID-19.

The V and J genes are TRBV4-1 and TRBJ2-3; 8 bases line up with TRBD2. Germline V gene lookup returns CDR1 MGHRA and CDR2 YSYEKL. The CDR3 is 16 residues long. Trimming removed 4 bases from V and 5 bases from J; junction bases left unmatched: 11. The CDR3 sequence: CASSPAGGAWGDTQYF. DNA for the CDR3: TGCGCCAGCAGCCCAGCCGGGGGGGCATGGGGAGATACGCAGTATTTT.

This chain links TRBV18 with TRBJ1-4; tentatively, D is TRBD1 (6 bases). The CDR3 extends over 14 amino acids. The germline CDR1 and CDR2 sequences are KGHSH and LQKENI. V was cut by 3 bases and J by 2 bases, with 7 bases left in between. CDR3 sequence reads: CASSPQGTNEKLFF. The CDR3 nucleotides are TGTGCCAGCTCACCCCAGGGGACTAATGAAAAACTGTTTTTT.

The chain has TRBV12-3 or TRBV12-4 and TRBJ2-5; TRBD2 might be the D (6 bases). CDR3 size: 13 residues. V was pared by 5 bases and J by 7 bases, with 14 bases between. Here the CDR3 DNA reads TGTGCCAGCAGTGCGGGATCCCGCTTGACCCAGTACTTC. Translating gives CASSAGSRLTQYF.